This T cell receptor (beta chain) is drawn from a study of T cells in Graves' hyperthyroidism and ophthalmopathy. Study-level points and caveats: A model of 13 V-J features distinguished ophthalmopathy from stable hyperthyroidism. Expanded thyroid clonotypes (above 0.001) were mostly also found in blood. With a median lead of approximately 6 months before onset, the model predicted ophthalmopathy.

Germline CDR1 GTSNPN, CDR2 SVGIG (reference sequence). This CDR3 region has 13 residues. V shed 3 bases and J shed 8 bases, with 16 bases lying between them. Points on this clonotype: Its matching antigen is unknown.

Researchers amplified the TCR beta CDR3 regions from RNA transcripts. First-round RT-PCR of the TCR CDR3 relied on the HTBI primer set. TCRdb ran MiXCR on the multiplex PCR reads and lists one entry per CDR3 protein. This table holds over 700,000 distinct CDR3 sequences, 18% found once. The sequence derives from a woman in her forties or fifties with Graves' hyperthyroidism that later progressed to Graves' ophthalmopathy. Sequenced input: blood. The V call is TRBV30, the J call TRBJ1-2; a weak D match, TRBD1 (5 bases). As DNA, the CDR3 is TGTGCCTGGAGGGGACTGACTTTAAAGGGCTACACCTTC. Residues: CAWRGLTLKGYTF. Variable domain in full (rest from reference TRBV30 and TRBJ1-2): SQTIHQWPATLVQPVGSPLSLECTVEGTSNPNLYWYRQAAGRGLQLLFYSVGIGQISSEVPQNLSASRPQDRQFILSSKKLLLSDSGFYLCAWRGLTLKGYTFGSGTRLTVV.